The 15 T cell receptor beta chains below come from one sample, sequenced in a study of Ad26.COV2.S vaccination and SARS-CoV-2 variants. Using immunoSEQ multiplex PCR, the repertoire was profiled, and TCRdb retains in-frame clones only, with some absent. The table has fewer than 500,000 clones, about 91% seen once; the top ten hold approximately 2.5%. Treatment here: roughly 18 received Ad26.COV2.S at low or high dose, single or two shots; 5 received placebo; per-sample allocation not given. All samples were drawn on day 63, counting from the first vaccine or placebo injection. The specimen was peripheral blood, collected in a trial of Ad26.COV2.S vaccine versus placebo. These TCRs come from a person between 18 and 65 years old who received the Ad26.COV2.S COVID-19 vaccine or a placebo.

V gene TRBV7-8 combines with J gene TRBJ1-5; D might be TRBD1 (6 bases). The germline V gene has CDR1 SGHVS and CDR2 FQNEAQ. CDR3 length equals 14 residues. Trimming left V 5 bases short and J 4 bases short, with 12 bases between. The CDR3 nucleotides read TGTGCCAGCAGCACCTACAGGGAAAATCAGCCCCAGCATTTT. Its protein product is CASSTYRENQPQHF.

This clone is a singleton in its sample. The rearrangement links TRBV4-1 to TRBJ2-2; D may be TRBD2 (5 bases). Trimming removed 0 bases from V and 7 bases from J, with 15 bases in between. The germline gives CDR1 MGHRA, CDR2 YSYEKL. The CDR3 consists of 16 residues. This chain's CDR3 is CASSQEDAGVSGELFF. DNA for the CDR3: TGCGCCAGCAGCCAAGAGGACGCGGGTGTGAGCGGGGAGCTGTTTTTT.

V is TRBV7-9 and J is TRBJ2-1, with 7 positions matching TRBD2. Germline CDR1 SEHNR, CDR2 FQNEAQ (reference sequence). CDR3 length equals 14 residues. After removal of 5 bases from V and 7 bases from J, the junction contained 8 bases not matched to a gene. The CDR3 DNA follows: TGTGCCAGCAGCCGAAGCGGGGCGACTAATGAGCAGTTCTTC. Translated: CASSRSGATNEQFF.

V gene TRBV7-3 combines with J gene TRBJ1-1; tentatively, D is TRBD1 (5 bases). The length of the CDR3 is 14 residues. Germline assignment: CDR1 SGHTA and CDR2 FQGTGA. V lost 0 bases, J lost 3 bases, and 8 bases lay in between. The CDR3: CASSLTGADTEAFF. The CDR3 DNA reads TGTGCCAGCAGCTTAACAGGGGCTGACACTGAAGCTTTCTTT.

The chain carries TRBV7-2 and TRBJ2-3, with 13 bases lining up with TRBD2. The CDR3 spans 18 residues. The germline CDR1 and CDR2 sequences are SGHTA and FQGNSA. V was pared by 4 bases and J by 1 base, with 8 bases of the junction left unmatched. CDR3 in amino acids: CASSSRTSGSSGTDTQYF. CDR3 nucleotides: TGTGCCAGCAGCTCCCGGACTAGCGGGAGTTCGGGCACAGATACGCAGTATTTT.

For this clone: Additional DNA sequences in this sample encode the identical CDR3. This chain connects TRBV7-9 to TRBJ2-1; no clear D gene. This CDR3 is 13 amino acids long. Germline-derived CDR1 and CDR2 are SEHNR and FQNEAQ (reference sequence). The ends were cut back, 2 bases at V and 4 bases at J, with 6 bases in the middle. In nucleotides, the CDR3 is TGTGCCAGCAGCTTAAGCACTTACAATGAGCAGTTCTTC. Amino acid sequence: CASSLSTYNEQFF.

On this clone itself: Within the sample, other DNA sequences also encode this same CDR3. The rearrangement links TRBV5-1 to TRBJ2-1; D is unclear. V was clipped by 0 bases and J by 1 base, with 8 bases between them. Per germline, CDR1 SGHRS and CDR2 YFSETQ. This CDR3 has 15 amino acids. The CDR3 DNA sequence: TGCGCCAGCAGCTTGGCCTCGTCTTCCTACAATGAGCAGTTCTTC. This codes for CASSLASSSYNEQFF.

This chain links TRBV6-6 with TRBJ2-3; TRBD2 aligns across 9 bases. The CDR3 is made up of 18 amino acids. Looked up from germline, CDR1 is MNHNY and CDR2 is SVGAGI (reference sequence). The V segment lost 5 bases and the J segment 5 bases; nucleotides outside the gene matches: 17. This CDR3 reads CASSPRGVREGQGDTQYF. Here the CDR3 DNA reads TGTGCCAGCAGTCCTAGGGGGGTGCGGGAGGGCCAGGGAGATACGCAGTATTTT.

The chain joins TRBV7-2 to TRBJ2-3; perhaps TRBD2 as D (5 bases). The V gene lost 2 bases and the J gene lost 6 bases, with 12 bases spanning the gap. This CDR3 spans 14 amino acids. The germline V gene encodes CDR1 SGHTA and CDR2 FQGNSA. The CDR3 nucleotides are TGTGCCAGCAGCTTAACCAGGTGGAGGGATACGCAGTATTTT. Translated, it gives CASSLTRWRDTQYF.

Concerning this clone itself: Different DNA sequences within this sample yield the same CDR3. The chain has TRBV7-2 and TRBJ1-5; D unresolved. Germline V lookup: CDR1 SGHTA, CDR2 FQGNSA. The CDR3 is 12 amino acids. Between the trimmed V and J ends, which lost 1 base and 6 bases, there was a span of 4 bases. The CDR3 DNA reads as TGTGCCAGCAGCTTAGGGGGTCAGCCCCAGCATTTT. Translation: CASSLGGQPQHF.

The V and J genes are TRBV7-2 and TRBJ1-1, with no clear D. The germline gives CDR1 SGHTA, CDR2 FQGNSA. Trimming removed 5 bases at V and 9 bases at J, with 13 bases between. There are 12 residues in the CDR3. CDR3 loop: CASSAFPPQAFF. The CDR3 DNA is TGTGCCAGCAGCGCCTTTCCCCCCCAAGCTTTCTTT.

The CDR3 DNA reads TGTGCCAGCAGCTCGGTCACTGGTACTGAAGCTTTCTTT. This gives the protein CASSSVTGTEAFF. The rearrangement links TRBV7-2 to TRBJ1-1; no definite D call. This CDR3 spans 13 amino acids. Trimming took off 4 bases at V and 5 bases at J, with 11 bases between the two ends. Germline V gene sequence: CDR1 SGHTA, CDR2 FQGNSA.

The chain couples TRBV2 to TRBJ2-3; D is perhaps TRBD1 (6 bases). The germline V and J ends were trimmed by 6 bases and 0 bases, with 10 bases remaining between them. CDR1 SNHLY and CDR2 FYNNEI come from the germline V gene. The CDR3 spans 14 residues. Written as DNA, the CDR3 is TGTGCCAGCAGGGACAGCCATAGCACAGATACGCAGTATTTT. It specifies CASRDSHSTDTQYF.

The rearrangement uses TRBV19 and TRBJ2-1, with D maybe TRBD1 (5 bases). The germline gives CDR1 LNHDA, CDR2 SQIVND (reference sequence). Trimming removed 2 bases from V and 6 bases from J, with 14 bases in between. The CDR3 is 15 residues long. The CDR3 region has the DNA TGTGCCAGTAGTATACAGGGTACCCCCCGCAATGAGCAGTTCTTC. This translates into CASSIQGTPRNEQFF.

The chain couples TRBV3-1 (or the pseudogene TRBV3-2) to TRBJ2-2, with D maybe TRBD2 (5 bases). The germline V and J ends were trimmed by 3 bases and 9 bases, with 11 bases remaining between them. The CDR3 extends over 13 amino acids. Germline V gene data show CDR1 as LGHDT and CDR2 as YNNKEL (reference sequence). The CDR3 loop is CASSHADSWELFF. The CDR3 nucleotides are TGTGCCAGCAGCCATGCGGACTCCTGGGAGCTGTTTTTT.